The 12 T cell receptor beta chains below all came from one sample that was sequenced in a study of blood T cell repertoires in COVID-19. The table came from immunoSEQ multiplex PCR; TCRdb's copy has only in-frame clones and leaves some out. Of around 380,000 clones detected, around 87% appear once; the ten largest clones hold 1.3%. The sequencing input was PBMCs or T cells enriched from blood (not recorded which). All receptors derive from a man aged 30 to 45 who had recovered from COVID-19.

The chain joins TRBV12-3 or TRBV12-4 to TRBJ1-4; perhaps TRBD1 as D (5 bases). V lost 10 bases to trimming and J lost 10 bases, with 19 bases between them. The CDR3 contains 13 residues. The CDR3 loop is CAIRGGPLGKLFF. CDR3 sequence (DNA): TGTGCCATCCGGGGGGGACCCCTGGGAAAACTGTTTTTT.

V usage is TRBV6-2 or TRBV6-3 and J usage is TRBJ1-5; 7 bases are shared with TRBD1. V was clipped by 2 bases and J by 2 bases; unmatched bases: 9. CDR1 and CDR2 (germline): MNHEY, SVGEGT. CDR3 length: 17 amino acids. The CDR3 loop reads CASSYTTGASGNQPQHF. The CDR3 DNA follows: TGTGCCAGCAGTTACACCACAGGGGCGAGTGGCAATCAGCCCCAGCATTTT.

This clone appeared once. The rearrangement links TRBV7-2 to TRBJ2-7, with D perhaps matching TRBD2 (6 bases). CDR1 is SGHTA and CDR2 is FQGNSA in the germline V gene. The ends were cut back, 0 bases at V and 4 bases at J, with 13 bases in the middle. The CDR3 has 15 residues. For the CDR3, the DNA is TGTGCCAGCAGCTTAGCCCCGGGACTCAGTTACGAGCAGTACTTC. This codes for CASSLAPGLSYEQYF.

The V call is TRBV7-9, the J call TRBJ2-7, with D unresolved. The V gene lost 1 base and the J gene lost 3 bases, with 4 bases spanning the gap. The CDR3 runs 12 residues. Germline V gives CDR1 SEHNR, CDR2 FQNEAQ (reference sequence). The DNA for the CDR3 is TGTGCCAGCAGCTTAGGCAGCTACGAGCAGTACTTC. Translated: CASSLGSYEQYF.

V is TRBV19 and J is TRBJ1-5; D ambiguous. V gave up 4 bases and J gave up 4 bases, with 14 bases separating them. This CDR3 spans 15 amino acids. Germline CDR1 and CDR2: LNHDA and SQIVND (reference sequence). CDR3 in DNA: TGTGCCAGTAGTAAGCGAAAGGCCTTGAATCAGCCCCAGCATTTT. Translated: CASSKRKALNQPQHF.

V and J are TRBV6-6 and TRBJ1-2; the D is unclear. Trimming stripped 3 bases from V and 5 bases from J, with 4 bases between. Germline CDR1 MNHNY, CDR2 SVGAGI (reference sequence). This CDR3 comprises 11 residues. This CDR3 reads CASSYSYGYTF. The CDR3 DNA reads TGTGCCAGCAGTTATTCGTATGGCTACACCTTC.

This sequence joins TRBV3-1 (or the pseudogene TRBV3-2) and TRBJ1-1; possibly TRBD1 for D (5 bases). Between the trimmed V and J ends, which lost 0 bases and 10 bases, there was a span of 9 bases. This CDR3 is built from 12 residues. CDR1 is LGHDT and CDR2 is YNNKEL in the germline V gene (reference sequence). The CDR3 loop reads CASSQDSGGAFF. The CDR3 nucleotides are TGTGCCAGCAGCCAAGACTCGGGGGGAGCTTTCTTT.

The V and J genes are TRBV30 and TRBJ2-3; 14 nucleotides match TRBD2. CDR1 and CDR2 from the germline V gene are GTSNPN and SVGIG (reference sequence). V trimming: 2 bases; J trimming: 5 bases; junction bases outside the gene matches: 3. This CDR3 contains 15 residues. CDR3 amino acids: CAWSRLAGGQDTQYF. The CDR3 nucleotides read TGTGCCTGGAGTCGACTAGCGGGGGGGCAAGATACGCAGTATTTT.

The chain uses TRBV4-1 and TRBJ1-2, with 8 positions matching TRBD1. The germline gives CDR1 MGHRA, CDR2 YSYEKL. The CDR3 is 17 amino acids. The V segment lost 2 bases and the J segment 4 bases; nucleotides outside the gene matches: 12. For the CDR3, the DNA is TGCGCCAGCAGCCAACCTAACGGACAGGGTGGGACCTATGGCTACACCTTC. Its translation: CASSQPNGQGGTYGYTF.

Notes on this clone: At one end the junction does not follow the germline gene, possibly because of a read error. The chain employs TRBV7-9 and TRBJ1-6, with D hard to call. Germline assignment: CDR1 SEHNR and CDR2 FQNEAQ (reference sequence). This CDR3 comprises 10 residues. The CDR3 loop reads CASSLGSLNF. In DNA form, the CDR3 reads TGTGCCAGCAGCTTAGGTAGCCTCAACTTT.

The rearrangement uses TRBV20-1 and TRBJ2-7; D uncertain. The CDR3 sequence is 10 residues long. V lost 5 bases to trimming and J lost 5 bases, with 7 bases between them. Germline lookup yields CDR1 DFQATT and CDR2 SNEGSKA (reference sequence). The CDR3 protein is CSAAQHEQYF. Written as DNA, the CDR3 is TGCAGTGCTGCACAACACGAGCAGTACTTC.

This chain joins TRBV6-5 and TRBJ1-3; perhaps TRBD1 as D (6 bases). The CDR3 is 14 amino acids. Trimming cost V 3 bases and J 6 bases, with 12 bases left between them. CDR1 and CDR2 (germline): MNHEY, SVGAGI. In nucleotides, the CDR3 is TGTGCCAGCAGTTATGGGGAGGGACAAAACACCATATATTTT. Amino acid sequence: CASSYGEGQNTIYF.